Below are 30 T cell receptor beta chains sequenced from a single sample in a study of chemoradiotherapy in HPV16-positive cancers. Generated by immunoSEQ multiplex PCR, the TCRdb table keeps only in-frame clones and is missing some. The data contain about 35,000 clones, about nine tenths of them seen just once; the ten biggest clones take up more than 3%. Sequences were derived from blood, sampled from a patient who underwent chemoradiotherapy. These receptor sequences come from a human donor with HPV-associated anogenital cancer.

The V and J genes are TRBV7-2 and TRBJ2-5, with TRBD2 matching over 7 bases. V shed 1 base, J shed 2 bases, and the junction held 4 bases outside the gene matches. The CDR3 spans 15 residues. In germline, CDR1 is SGHTA, CDR2 FQGNSA. In nucleotides, the CDR3 is TGTGCCAGCAGCTTAGGAAGCGGGGTACAAGAGACCCAGTACTTC. Its protein is CASSLGSGVQETQYF.

The DNA for the CDR3 is TGTGCCAGCAGCGCTTCCCCCACAGTCAGGTCTTTCTTT. Its protein product is CASSASPTVRSFF. The chain recombines TRBV9 with TRBJ1-1, with D unclear. The CDR3 has 13 amino acids. V was clipped by 3 bases and J by 12 bases, with 18 bases between them. Per the germline V gene, CDR1 is SGDLS and CDR2 is YYNGEE.

This chain joins TRBV7-9 and TRBJ1-5, with D unresolved. V was shortened by 1 base and J by 2 bases, with 3 bases between the two germline ends. Germline V CDR1 and CDR2: SEHNR, FQNEAQ (reference sequence). The CDR3 covers 13 residues. This chain's CDR3 is CASSLDGNQPQHF. The CDR3 nucleotides read TGTGCCAGCAGCTTAGACGGCAATCAGCCCCAGCATTTT. The complete variable domain, with remaining parts taken from reference TRBV7-9 and TRBJ1-5, reads DTGVSQNPRHKITKRGQNVTFRCDPISEHNRLYWYRQTLGQGPEFLTYFQNEAQLEKSRLLSDRFSAERPKGSFSTLEIQRTEQGDSAMYLCASSLDGNQPQHFGDGTRLSIL.

The rearrangement uses TRBV9 and TRBJ2-1; 11 bases line up with TRBD2. Germline-derived CDR1 and CDR2 are SGDLS and YYNGEE. Trimming cost V 4 bases and J 9 bases; bases outside gene matches: 12. The CDR3 has 16 residues. The CDR3 coding sequence is TGTGCCAGCAGCCTTCGTGGTAGCGGGGGGGCCGGTGAGCAGTTCTTC. Residues: CASSLRGSGGAGEQFF.

The rearrangement uses TRBV7-9 and TRBJ2-4; D is possibly TRBD1 (6 bases). This CDR3 is built from 15 residues. Germline V lookup: CDR1 SEHNR, CDR2 FQNEAQ (reference sequence). Between the trimmed V and J ends, which lost 4 bases and 6 bases, there was a span of 16 bases. The CDR3 protein is CASSSTGTKINIQYF. The CDR3 nucleotides read TGTGCCAGCAGCTCAACCGGGACAAAAATAAACATTCAGTACTTC.

V and J are TRBV12-5 and TRBJ1-2; the D is unclear. The germline V gene encodes CDR1 LGHNT and CDR2 FRNRAP. This CDR3 contains 15 residues. The V gene lost 2 bases and the J gene lost 0 bases, with 10 bases spanning the gap. Written as DNA, the CDR3 is TGTGCTAGTGGTTTGAATGCTGGGGCTAACTATGGCTACACCTTC. Its protein product is CASGLNAGANYGYTF.

This sequence joins TRBV29-1 and TRBJ1-1; weak D call: TRBD1 (6 bases). Germline values: CDR1 SQVTM, CDR2 ANQGSEA. The V end was cut by 4 bases, the J end by 6 bases, with 9 bases between. CDR3 length: 11 residues. CDR3 sequence (DNA): TGCAGCGTTGTAGGGGGGGCTGAAGCTTTCTTT. Residues: CSVVGGAEAFF.

The J gene is TRBJ2-1, the V gene TRBV18; no clear D gene. The V end lost 2 bases, the J end lost 3 bases, and 8 bases lay between the germline ends. Per germline, CDR1 KGHSH and CDR2 LQKENI. The CDR3 has 14 amino acids. CDR3 protein: CASSPGVFYNEQFF. The CDR3 bases are TGTGCCAGCTCACCAGGGGTTTTCTACAATGAGCAGTTCTTC.

The V call is TRBV11-3, the J call TRBJ2-1; 9 bases align to TRBD2. Germline V CDR1 and CDR2: SGHNT, YENEEA. Trimming removed 5 bases from V and 3 bases from J; junction bases left unmatched: 5. This CDR3 has 15 residues. CDR3 nucleotide sequence: TGTGCCAGCAGCCACGCGGGGGGGGACTACAATGAGCAGTTCTTC. Translating it yields CASSHAGGDYNEQFF.

This clone was observed a single time. The rearrangement joins TRBV29-1 to TRBJ2-7; weak D call: TRBD2 (5 bases). The CDR3 spans 13 residues. V was pared by 5 bases and J by 2 bases, with 13 bases between. Per the germline V gene, CDR1 is SQVTM and CDR2 is ANQGSEA. CDR3 residues: CSVPASGTYEQYF. For the CDR3, the DNA is TGCAGCGTTCCAGCGTCGGGAACCTACGAGCAGTACTTC.

In its sample, this clone was seen once. The J gene is TRBJ2-2, the V gene TRBV19; possible D gene TRBD1, 5 bases. The V end lost 2 bases, the J end lost 3 bases, and 16 bases lay between the germline ends. CDR1 LNHDA and CDR2 SQIVND come from the germline V gene (reference sequence). This CDR3 has 17 residues. The CDR3 DNA reads as TGTGCCAGTAGTATACGAGGCAGGGCGATGGACACCGGGGAGCTGTTTTTT. Its translation is CASSIRGRAMDTGELFF.

V usage is TRBV30 and J usage is TRBJ2-6, with D perhaps matching TRBD1 or TRBD2 (6 bases each). This CDR3 has 16 residues. The germline V gene encodes CDR1 GTSNPN and CDR2 SVGIG (reference sequence). Trimming cost V 4 bases and J 0 bases, with 13 bases left between them. CDR3 nucleotide sequence: TGTGCCTGGACCCTCGGGGGACACTCTGGGGCCAACGTCCTGACTTTC. Protein: CAWTLGGHSGANVLTF.

This clone was observed once. The chain employs TRBV9 and TRBJ1-6, with D unresolved. This CDR3 has 14 residues. V lost 3 bases and J 8 bases, leaving 12 bases between the germline ends. From germline, CDR1 is SGDLS and CDR2 YYNGEE. CDR3 sequence reads: CASSESGYYSPLHF. In nucleotides, the CDR3 is TGTGCCAGCAGCGAGTCAGGTTATTATTCACCCCTCCACTTT.

The chain has TRBV30 and TRBJ2-7; 7 bases fit TRBD1. The CDR3 loop spans 14 amino acids. V dropped 3 bases and J dropped 4; count of bases not matched to a gene: 9. Germline CDR1 is GTSNPN and CDR2 is SVGIG (reference sequence). CDR3 bases: TGTGCCTGGAGCCCGCCCCTACAGGGGTACGAGCAGTACTTC. Residues: CAWSPPLQGYEQYF.

On this clone itself: This sample also contains other DNA sequences that code for the same CDR3. The V and J genes are TRBV2 and TRBJ2-7, with D tentatively TRBD1 or TRBD2 (5 bases each). This CDR3 comprises 11 residues. Germline V gene lookup returns CDR1 SNHLY and CDR2 FYNNEI. This CDR3 reads CARGATYEQYF. In DNA, the CDR3 is TGTGCTAGAGGGGCCACCTACGAGCAGTACTTC.

This chain links TRBV6-5 with TRBJ1-6, with unresolved D. CDR1 is MNHEY and CDR2 is SVGAGI in the germline V gene. The CDR3 loop spans 15 amino acids. Trimming cost V 5 bases and J 3 bases, with 11 bases left between them. The CDR3 coding sequence is TGTGCCAGCAGTCTAGGACCCAGCTATAATTCACCCCTCCACTTT. This codes for CASSLGPSYNSPLHF.

V gene TRBV5-5 combines with J gene TRBJ1-4, with 9 bases identical to TRBD1. V shed 4 bases and J 3 bases; nucleotides not matched to a gene: 10. From germline, CDR1 is SGHKS and CDR2 YYEKEE (reference sequence). CDR3 length: 17 residues. DNA for the CDR3: TGTGCCAGCAGCCCGTTGGACAGGGGAGCATCTAATGAAAAACTGTTTTTT. Protein product: CASSPLDRGASNEKLFF.

The rearrangement uses TRBV4-1 and TRBJ1-4; the match to TRBD1 covers 7 bases. The ends lost 4 bases at V and 5 bases at J; junction bases unmatched: 10. The CDR3 loop spans 16 amino acids. The germline V gene has CDR1 MGHRA and CDR2 YSYEKL. Here the CDR3 DNA reads TGCGCCAGCAGCCGAGAGCGAGGGACAGCAAATGAAAAACTGTTTTTT. Translated, it gives CASSRERGTANEKLFF.

This rearrangement joins TRBV11-2 to TRBJ1-4, with a possible D match to TRBD1 (5 bases). Trimming took 4 bases from V and 0 from J, leaving 18 bases between them. CDR1 and CDR2 (germline): SGHAT, FQNNGV. This CDR3 spans 18 amino acids. CDR3 protein: CASSSLLFWGATNEKLFF. The CDR3, as DNA: TGTGCCAGCAGCTCCCTCCTCTTCTGGGGGGCAACTAATGAAAAACTGTTTTTT.

This sequence joins TRBV4-1 and TRBJ2-5; possibly TRBD2 for D (5 bases). CDR3 length: 16 residues. Trimming left V 0 bases short and J 7 bases short, with 18 bases between. CDR1 and CDR2 (germline): MGHRA, YSYEKL. Written as DNA, the CDR3 is TGCGCCAGCAGCCAAGATAGTCTAGCCGGTGCGGGGACCCAGTACTTC. Translating gives CASSQDSLAGAGTQYF.

CDR3 in DNA: TGTGCCAGCAGTGACTCGATGGGTTCCAGGGAGCTGTTTTTT. Its protein product is CASSDSMGSRELFF. The chain has TRBV6-4 and TRBJ2-2; D is unclear. The germline gives CDR1 MRHNA, CDR2 SNTAGT. The germline V and J ends were trimmed by 0 bases and 9 bases, with 11 bases remaining between them. There are 14 residues in the CDR3.

The chain is built from TRBV27 and TRBJ2-2; 8 positions match TRBD2. This CDR3 has 17 residues. J was trimmed by 8 bases and V by 3 bases; bases with no gene match: 14. The germline gives CDR1 MNHEY, CDR2 SMNVEV (reference sequence). CDR3 amino acids: CASSFRSGGSPLGELFF. CDR3 DNA sequence: TGTGCCAGCAGTTTCCGATCGGGGGGGTCACCATTGGGGGAGCTGTTTTTT.

The DNA of the CDR3 is TGTGCCAGCTCACCTAATTTACAGGGGGCGCGAGGAGAGACCCAGTACTTC. It yields the protein CASSPNLQGARGETQYF. This chain connects TRBV18 to TRBJ2-5; 9 nucleotides match TRBD1. In germline, CDR1 is KGHSH, CDR2 LQKENI. The CDR3 is 17 amino acids. Trimming cost V 3 bases and J 4 bases; bases outside gene matches: 12. The full variable domain, completed using reference TRBV18 and TRBJ2-5, is NAGVMQNPRHLVRRRGQEARLRCSPMKGHSHVYWYRQLPEEGLKFMVYLQKENIIDESGMPKERFSAEFPKEGPSILRIQQVVRGDSAAYFCASSPNLQGARGETQYFGPGTRLLVL.

V and J are TRBV6-1 and TRBJ2-7, with TRBD2 matching 9 bases. The CDR3 totals 15 residues. Germline V gene lookup returns CDR1 MNHNS and CDR2 SASEGT. J was trimmed by 2 bases and V by 5 bases; bases with no gene match: 7. CDR3 coding DNA: TGTGCCAGCAGTCTGACTAGCGGTTTAACCTACGAGCAGTACTTC. Its protein product is CASSLTSGLTYEQYF.

CDR3 sequence: CASSENWAGTGELFF. The CDR3 DNA sequence: TGTGCCAGCAGTGAAAATTGGGCAGGCACCGGGGAGCTGTTTTTT. The chain carries TRBV2 and TRBJ2-2; D remains unclear. Deletions cut 2 bases from V and 4 bases from J, with 11 bases between. The CDR3 loop spans 15 amino acids. CDR1 is SNHLY and CDR2 is FYNNEI in the germline V gene.

This clone has just one count. The CDR3 loop is CSARVGFGYTF. In nucleotides, the CDR3 is TGCAGTGCTAGAGTAGGTTTTGGCTACACCTTC. The V call is TRBV20-1, the J call TRBJ1-2; D ambiguous. Germline-derived CDR1 and CDR2 are DFQATT and SNEGSKA (reference sequence). Trimming took off 1 base at V and 7 bases at J, with 7 bases between the two ends. The CDR3 totals 11 residues.

CDR3 protein: CASTFLTGANYGYTF. In nucleotides, the CDR3 is TGTGCCAGTACCTTCCTGACAGGGGCAAACTATGGCTACACCTTC. The chain combines TRBV19 with TRBJ1-2; TRBD1 aligns across 8 bases. The germline V gene has CDR1 LNHDA and CDR2 SQIVND (reference sequence). V was clipped by 7 bases and J by 2 bases; unmatched bases: 9. This CDR3 spans 15 amino acids.

The chain has TRBV7-2 and TRBJ2-4; TRBD2 might be the D (7 bases). Germline CDR1 reads SGHTA; CDR2 reads FQGNSA. This CDR3 region has 12 residues. V lost 7 bases to trimming and J lost 11 bases, with 15 bases between them. As DNA, the CDR3 is TGTGCCAGCACCGAGGGGGGAGGGTTTCAGTACTTC. Translated, it gives CASTEGGGFQYF.

This chain uses TRBV7-3 with TRBJ2-3, with 8 bases matching TRBD2. The CDR3 covers 17 residues. Looked up from germline, CDR1 is SGHTA and CDR2 is FQGTGA. The V gene end was trimmed by 6 bases and the J gene end by 4 bases; junction bases not matched to a gene: 15. As DNA, the CDR3 is TGTGCCAGCAGTCCAATTGGACTAGCTGTGGGTTCAGATACGCAGTATTTT. It encodes CASSPIGLAVGSDTQYF.

This chain connects TRBV11-3 to TRBJ2-1, with TRBD2 matching over 7 bases. The ends lost 0 bases at V and 9 bases at J; junction bases unmatched: 2. The length of the CDR3 is 13 residues. Germline CDR1 SGHNT, CDR2 YENEEA. Here the CDR3 DNA reads TGTGCCAGCAGCTTAGATGGGGGGGGTGAGCAGTTCTTC. Protein product: CASSLDGGGEQFF.